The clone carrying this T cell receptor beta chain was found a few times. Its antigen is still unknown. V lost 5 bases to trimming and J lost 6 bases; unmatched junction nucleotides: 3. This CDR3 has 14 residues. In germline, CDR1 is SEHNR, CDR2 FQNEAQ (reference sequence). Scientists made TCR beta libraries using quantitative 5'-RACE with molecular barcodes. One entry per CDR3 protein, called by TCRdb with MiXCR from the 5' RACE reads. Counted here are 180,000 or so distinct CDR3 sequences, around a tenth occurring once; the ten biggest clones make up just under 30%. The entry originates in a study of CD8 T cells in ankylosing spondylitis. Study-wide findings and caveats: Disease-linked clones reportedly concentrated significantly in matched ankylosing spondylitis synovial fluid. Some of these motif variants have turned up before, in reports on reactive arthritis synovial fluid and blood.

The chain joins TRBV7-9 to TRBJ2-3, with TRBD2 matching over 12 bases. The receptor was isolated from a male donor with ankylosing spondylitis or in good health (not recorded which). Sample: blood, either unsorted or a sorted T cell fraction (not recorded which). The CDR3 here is CASSAGTSGDTQYF. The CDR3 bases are TGTGCCAGCAGCGCCGGGACTAGCGGGGATACGCAGTATTTT.